This TCR beta chain originates from a study of vaccination and CD4 T cells after COVID-19. Study-level information: Spike peptides, overlapping and drawn from SARS-CoV-2, HCoV-NL63, HCoV-OC43 and HCoV-229E, were used to stimulate cells. A CEFX pool, an HIV-1 Nef pool, or no peptide went to control cultures.

With the Oncomine TCR Beta short-read assay, DNA from cultured CD4+ T cells was sequenced. TCRdb called the PCR reads again in MiXCR, with one record for every CDR3 protein. The sample records over 15,000 distinct CDR3 sequences, about 50% being singletons. Regarding the study as a whole: Convalescent patients' clones that were vaccine-specific were spike mono-reactive in 304 of 307 cases. Within the convalescent patients, a median around 90% of the SARS-CoV-2-reactive clones were ones that appeared only post-vaccination.

A note on this clonotype: Its specificity is unknown.

Indicated treatment: roughly ten-day PBMC culture with coronavirus spike peptide pools or control peptides (ViraFEST assay). The V end was cut by 0 bases, the J end by 6 bases, with 18 bases between. Germline loops: CDR1 DFQATT, CDR2 SNEGSKA (reference sequence). The length of the CDR3 is 16 residues. This TCR derives from a human donor who had recovered from COVID-19. The V call is TRBV20-1, the J call TRBJ2-1; D unclear. Sequenced here: CD4+ T cells from blood, cultured in vitro, sampled before SARS-CoV-2 vaccination. This CDR3 is CSARDGSGYRPNEQFF. The CDR3 region has the DNA TGCAGTGCTAGAGATGGATCTGGATACAGACCCAATGAGCAGTTCTTC.